This paragraph covers one T cell receptor beta chain sequence. No antigen is known for it. This entry belongs to a study of prognosis after radiotherapy for stage I lung cancer. Study-wide background: In total, about twelve men and about six women took part as patients, aged 53 to 84 with a median of about 68 years. Radiotherapy: SBRT, 3 to 5 fractions, biologically effective dose at least 100 Gy.

Study-level results: Reportedly, patients with and without metastases differed in TRBV and TRBJ gene usage.

Germline V gene data show CDR1 as DFQATT and CDR2 as SNEGSKA (reference sequence). V shed 8 bases and J shed 0 bases, with 14 bases lying between them. This CDR3 is built from 14 residues. The genomic DNA TCR beta CDR3 region underwent two rounds of multiplex PCR. The first PCR round targeted every TRBV and TRBJ gene with specific primers. It was universal primers that the second PCR round used. Each CDR3 protein gets one entry after TCRdb re-called the multiplex PCR reads with MiXCR. The profile shows more than 11,000 distinct CDR3 sequences, 25% to 40% of them singletons. The receptor comes from a donor over 45 with non-small cell lung cancer. The sample in question was PBMCs, obtained before or after stereotactic body radiation therapy (not recorded which). This chain uses TRBV20-1 with TRBJ2-1, with unresolved D. In DNA form, the CDR3 reads TGCAGTATCCATCTGGGAAGCTCCTACAATGAGCAGTTCTTC. This encodes CSIHLGSSYNEQFF.